The entry that follows covers one T cell receptor (beta chain) sequence. Its antigen is as yet unknown. This CDR3 has 14 amino acids. Germline V gene data show CDR1 as SGHNT and CDR2 as YYREEE (reference sequence). The ends lost 6 bases at V and 2 bases at J; junction bases unmatched: 8. It was genomic DNA that served as the template for profiling TCR beta VDJ and CDR3. TCRdb used MiXCR to reprocess the reads, holding one entry per CDR3 protein. The sample contains 150,000 to 200,000 distinct CDR3 sequences, roughly 65% of which appear only once. These data are taken from a study of CD8+CD57+ T cells in acquired aplastic anemia. The study, taken as a whole, reports: Between the patient and control groups, CD8+ Simpson's diversity did not differ significantly. Researchers report that 25 to 30 CD8+ CDR3 sequences appeared in both patients and controls.

The patients chosen for sequencing had shown expansion of CD8+CD57+ cells (detected by flow cytometry). Severe acquired aplastic anemia was present in all patients. The chain couples TRBV5-4 to TRBJ2-7, with TRBD2 identical over 7 bases. The sequenced sample was sorted CD4+, CD8+, or CD8+CD57+ T cells (not recorded which) from PBMCs. The source of this sequence is a human donor with aplastic anemia. The CDR3 loop reads CASTFSGAPYEQYF. The CDR3 region has the DNA TGTGCCAGCACCTTCAGCGGGGCACCCTACGAGCAGTACTTC.